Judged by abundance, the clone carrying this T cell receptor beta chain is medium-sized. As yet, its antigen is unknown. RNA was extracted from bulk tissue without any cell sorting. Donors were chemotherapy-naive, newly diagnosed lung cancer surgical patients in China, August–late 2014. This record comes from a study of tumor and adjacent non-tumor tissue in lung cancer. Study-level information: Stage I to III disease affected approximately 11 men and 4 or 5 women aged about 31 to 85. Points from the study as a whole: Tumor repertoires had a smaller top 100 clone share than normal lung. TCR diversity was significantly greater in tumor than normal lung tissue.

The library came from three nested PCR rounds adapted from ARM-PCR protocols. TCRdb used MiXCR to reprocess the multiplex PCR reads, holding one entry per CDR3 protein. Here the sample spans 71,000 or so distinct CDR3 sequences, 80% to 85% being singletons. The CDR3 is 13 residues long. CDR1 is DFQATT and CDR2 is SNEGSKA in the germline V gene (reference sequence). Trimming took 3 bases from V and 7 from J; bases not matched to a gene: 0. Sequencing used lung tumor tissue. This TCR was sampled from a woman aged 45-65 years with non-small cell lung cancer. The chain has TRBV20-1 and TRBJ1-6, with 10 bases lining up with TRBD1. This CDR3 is CSARGQGNSPLHF. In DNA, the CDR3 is TGCAGTGCTAGGGGACAGGGGAATTCACCCCTCCACTTT.